One sample yielded the 18 T cell receptor beta chains listed below, sequenced in a study of OX40 agonist ivuxolimab in advanced cancers. TCRdb keeps only in-frame clones here, not all; method: immunoSEQ multiplex PCR. The table lists tens of thousands of clones, around 90% of them singletons. Source: CD4+ or CD8+ T cells sorted from blood, taken in a trial of the OX40 agonist ivuxolimab. Receptors were obtained from an adult with an advanced solid tumor such as melanoma, head and neck, liver or kidney cancer.

V is TRBV19 and J is TRBJ2-2, with 14 bases fitting TRBD2. J lost 7 bases, V lost 6 bases, and 7 bases had no gene match. Germline CDR1 reads LNHDA; CDR2 reads SQIVND (reference sequence). This CDR3 contains 16 residues. The CDR3 region has the DNA TGTGCCAGTAGATCGACTAGCGGGAGGGTTGGCGGGGAGCTGTTTTTT. Protein: CASRSTSGRVGGELFF. The variable domain in full, with the rest retrieved from reference TRBV19 and TRBJ2-2, is DGGITQSPKYLFRKEGQNVTLSCEQNLNHDAMYWYRQDPGQGLRLIYYSQIVNDFQKGDIAEGYSVSREKKESFPLTVTSAQKNPTAFYLCASRSTSGRVGGELFFGEGSRLTVL.

V is TRBV27 and J is TRBJ2-7; 9 bases are shared with TRBD1. The CDR3 has 14 amino acids. Germline V gene lookup returns CDR1 MNHEY and CDR2 SMNVEV (reference sequence). V lost 5 bases to trimming and J lost 6 bases; unmatched junction nucleotides: 8. DNA of the CDR3: TGTGCCAGCAGTCCCCTGGGGACAGGGTTCGAGCAGTACTTC. Its protein product is CASSPLGTGFEQYF.

The chain recombines TRBV2 with TRBJ1-4; 10 positions agree with TRBD1. The CDR3 totals 14 residues. Unmatched junction bases numbered 11, after V lost 7 bases and J lost 12 bases. Per germline, CDR1 SNHLY and CDR2 FYNNEI. The CDR3 is CASTRDRGGWELFF. Written as DNA, the CDR3 is TGTGCCAGCACCCGGGACAGGGGAGGTTGGGAACTGTTTTTT.

The rearrangement joins TRBV5-5 to TRBJ2-5; TRBD1 matches 10 bases. Germline V gene sequence: CDR1 SGHKS, CDR2 YYEKEE (reference sequence). The CDR3 is made up of 17 amino acids. V shed 0 bases, J shed 0 bases, and the junction held 5 bases outside the gene matches. The CDR3 is CASSLDLDRGYQETQYF. The DNA for the CDR3 is TGTGCCAGCAGCTTGGACTTGGACAGGGGGTACCAAGAGACCCAGTACTTC.

J is TRBJ1-5 and V is TRBV25-1; perhaps TRBD1 as D (6 bases). The CDR3 spans 17 residues. Germline V gene lookup returns CDR1 MGHDK and CDR2 SYGVNS. V was pared by 4 bases and J by 3 bases, with 19 bases between. The CDR3 DNA follows: TGTGCCAGCAGTGCAAAACAGGGTCTGGGGTACAATCAGCCCCAGCATTTT. The encoded protein is CASSAKQGLGYNQPQHF.

The rearrangement joins TRBV11-2 to TRBJ1-2, with a weak D call TRBD1 (5 bases). The CDR3 length is 13 residues. Deletions cut 3 bases from V and 8 bases from J, with 13 bases between. From germline, CDR1 is SGHAT and CDR2 FQNNGV. The CDR3 loop is CASSFSGTQGYTF. The CDR3 DNA reads as TGTGCCAGCAGCTTTTCCGGGACGCAAGGCTACACCTTC.

The V and J genes are TRBV11-3 and TRBJ2-2; 7 nucleotides match TRBD1. The CDR3 extends over 19 amino acids. Germline assignment: CDR1 SGHNT and CDR2 YENEEA. J was trimmed by 3 bases and V by 5 bases; bases with no gene match: 18. The CDR3 DNA reads as TGTGCCAGCAGCCTTTCACACGCCGGGACAGACTTCTACACCGGGGAGCTGTTTTTT. Protein: CASSLSHAGTDFYTGELFF.

The chain links TRBV7-8 to TRBJ1-6, with D possibly being TRBD1 (6 bases). The V end lost 4 bases, the J end lost 9 bases, and 19 bases lay between the germline ends. This CDR3 comprises 16 residues. Per germline, CDR1 SGHVS and CDR2 FQNEAQ. CDR3 coding DNA: TGTGCCAGCAGCTCAATGTTCGCGGGGGGCTTTTCACCCCTCCACTTT. This translates into CASSSMFAGGFSPLHF.

The rearrangement links TRBV7-9 to TRBJ1-5; weak D call: TRBD1 (5 bases). In germline, CDR1 is SEHNR, CDR2 FQNEAQ (reference sequence). This CDR3 is built from 17 residues. Between the trimmed V and J ends, which lost 5 bases and 0 bases, there was a span of 17 bases. The CDR3 DNA reads TGTGCCAGCAGCAAAGGGGTGGGGGACCCTAGCAATCAGCCCCAGCATTTT. Its protein is CASSKGVGDPSNQPQHF.

This clone showed up just once. The chain links TRBV30 to TRBJ2-7; possibly TRBD1 or TRBD2 for D (6 bases each). Germline V CDR1 and CDR2: GTSNPN, SVGIG (reference sequence). This CDR3 is 14 amino acids long. The germline V and J ends were trimmed by 8 bases and 2 bases, with 19 bases remaining between them. The chain's CDR3 is CAGGGGTNPYEQYF. In nucleotides, the CDR3 is TGTGCCGGAGGTGGAGGGACAAATCCCTACGAGCAGTACTTC.

The sample holds one count of this clone. This chain uses TRBV7-9 with TRBJ2-2; 8 nucleotides line up with TRBD1. V trimming: 5 bases; J trimming: 2 bases; junction bases outside the gene matches: 7. CDR1 is SEHNR, CDR2 FQNEAQ, per germline (reference sequence). The CDR3 totals 16 residues. The CDR3 bases are TGTGCCAGCAGCCCGATGGACAGGGTAAACACCGGGGAGCTGTTTTTT. Protein product: CASSPMDRVNTGELFF.

This clone occurred a few times. The chain has TRBV5-1 and TRBJ1-3; a possible D gene is TRBD1 (5 bases). The germline CDR1 and CDR2 sequences are SGHRS and YFSETQ. Deletions cut 0 bases from V and 8 bases from J, with 12 bases between. CDR3 length equals 14 residues. The CDR3 DNA sequence: TGCGCCAGCAGCTTGGTGGGGGGAGAAGACACCATATATTTT. It is translated as CASSLVGGEDTIYF.

The chain has TRBV7-2 and TRBJ1-1; 8 bases are a match to TRBD1. CDR1 is SGHTA, CDR2 FQGNSA, per germline. The CDR3 is 14 residues long. V gave up 3 bases and J gave up 1 base; unmatched junction bases: 1. The DNA for the CDR3 is TGTGCCAGCAGCTTTACAGGGGGGAACACTGAAGCTTTCTTT. Translated, it gives CASSFTGGNTEAFF.

This rearrangement joins TRBV30 to TRBJ1-2, with D possibly being TRBD1 (6 bases). The CDR3 runs to 14 residues. The V gene's germline CDR1 is GTSNPN and CDR2 SVGIG (reference sequence). Trimming stripped 0 bases from V and 0 bases from J, with 8 bases between. The CDR3 loop reads CAWSVQGTNYGYTF. In nucleotides, the CDR3 is TGTGCCTGGAGTGTACAGGGAACTAACTATGGCTACACCTTC.

V is TRBV9 and J is TRBJ2-3, with 7 bases matching TRBD2. Germline values: CDR1 SGDLS, CDR2 YYNGEE. This CDR3 spans 17 amino acids. Trimming removed 3 bases from V and 0 bases from J; junction bases left unmatched: 10. CDR3: CASSAGGTGISTDTQYF. CDR3 in DNA: TGTGCCAGCAGCGCCGGGGGGACGGGGATTAGCACAGATACGCAGTATTTT.

As to this clone: Additional DNA sequences in this sample encode the identical CDR3. V and J are TRBV2 and TRBJ1-2; tentatively, D is TRBD1 (5 bases). Germline CDR1 and CDR2: SNHLY and FYNNEI. The V gene lost 2 bases and the J gene lost 0 bases, with 7 bases spanning the gap. The CDR3 loop spans 14 amino acids. The CDR3 reads CASSEQGTNYGYTF. CDR3 nucleotides: TGTGCCAGCAGTGAACAGGGCACTAACTATGGCTACACCTTC.

The chain is built from TRBV28 and TRBJ1-4; D gene ambiguous. CDR3 length equals 14 residues. Germline loops: CDR1 MDHEN, CDR2 SYDVKM. V gave up 5 bases and J gave up 4 bases, with 11 bases separating them. The DNA of the CDR3 is TGTGCCAGCAGTACCCCGGACGGTAATGAAAAACTGTTTTTT. This translates into CASSTPDGNEKLFF.

V is TRBV2 and J is TRBJ1-5; a weak D match, TRBD1 (5 bases). CDR1 SNHLY and CDR2 FYNNEI come from the germline V gene. V lost 8 bases and J lost 0, with 11 bases in between. CDR3 length: 14 residues. In DNA form, the CDR3 reads TGTGCCAGCGCGGCAGGGCGTAGCAATCAGCCCCAGCATTTT. Amino acid sequence: CASAAGRSNQPQHF.